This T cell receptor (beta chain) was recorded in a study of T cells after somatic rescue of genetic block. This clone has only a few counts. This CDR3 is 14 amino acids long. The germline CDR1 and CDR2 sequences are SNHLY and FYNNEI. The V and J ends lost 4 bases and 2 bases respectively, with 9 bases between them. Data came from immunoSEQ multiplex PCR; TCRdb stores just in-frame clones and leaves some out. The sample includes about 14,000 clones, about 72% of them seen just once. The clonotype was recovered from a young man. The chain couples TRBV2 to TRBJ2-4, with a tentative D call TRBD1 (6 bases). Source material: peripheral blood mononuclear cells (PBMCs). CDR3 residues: CASSVGTSKNIQYF. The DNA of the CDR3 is TGTGCCAGCAGTGTAGGGACATCCAAAAACATTCAGTACTTC.